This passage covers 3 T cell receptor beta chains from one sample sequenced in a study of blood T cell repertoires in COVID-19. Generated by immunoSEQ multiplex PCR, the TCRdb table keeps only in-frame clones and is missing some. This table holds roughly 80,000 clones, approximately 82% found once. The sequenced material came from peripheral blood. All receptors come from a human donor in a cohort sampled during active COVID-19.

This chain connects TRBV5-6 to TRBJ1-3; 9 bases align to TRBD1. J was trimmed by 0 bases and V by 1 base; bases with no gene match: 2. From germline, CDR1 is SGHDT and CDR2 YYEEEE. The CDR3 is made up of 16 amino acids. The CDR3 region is CASSLRQGVSGNTIYF. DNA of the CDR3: TGTGCCAGCAGCTTGAGACAGGGGGTCTCTGGAAACACCATATATTTT. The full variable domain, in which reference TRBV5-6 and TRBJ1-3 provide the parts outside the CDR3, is DAGVTQSPTHLIKTRGQQVTLRCSPKSGHDTVSWYQQALGQGPQFIFQYYEEEERQRGNFPDRFSGHQFPNYSSELNVNALLLGDSALYLCASSLRQGVSGNTIYFGEGSWLTVV.

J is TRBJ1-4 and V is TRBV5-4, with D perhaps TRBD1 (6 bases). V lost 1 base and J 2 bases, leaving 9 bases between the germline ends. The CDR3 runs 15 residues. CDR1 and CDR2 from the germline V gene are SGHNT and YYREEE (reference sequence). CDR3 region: CASSLTTGTNEKLFF. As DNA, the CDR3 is TGTGCCAGCAGCTTGACAACAGGGACTAATGAAAAACTGTTTTTT.

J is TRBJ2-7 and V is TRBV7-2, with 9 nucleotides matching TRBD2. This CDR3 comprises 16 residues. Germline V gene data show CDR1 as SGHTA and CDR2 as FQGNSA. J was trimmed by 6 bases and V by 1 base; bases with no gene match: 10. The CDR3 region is CASSLVSASGAGEQYF. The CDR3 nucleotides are TGTGCCAGCAGCTTAGTATCGGCTAGCGGGGCGGGCGAGCAGTACTTC.